Listed below are T cell receptor beta chains from one sample, sequenced in a study of identical twins. TCRdb itself ran the 5' RACE reads through MiXCR, one entry per CDR3 protein. The repertoire includes about 890,000 distinct CDR3 sequences, 9% to 15% of them detected once, and around 1.6% sits in the top ten. These data were likewise used in another study, on yellow fever vaccine responses in identical twins.

Sample: PBMCs. These receptors were obtained from a woman aged 18-35 years in good health. The CDR3 runs from the conserved cysteine through the conserved F or W. The D gene is left open where the match is weak. Size is omitted from some rows. Given values are once, few, many or a class for expanded clones.

TRBD1 | TRBJ2-2 | few | TRBV6-5 | TGTGCCAGCAGTTACGGGACAGTTTTTACCGGGGAGCTGTTTTTT | CASSYGTVFTGELFF
TRBD2 | TRBJ2-5 | NA | TRBV20-1 | TGCAGTGCTAGGGTAGCGGGAACCCAAGAGACCCAGTACTTC | CSARVAGTQETQYF
NA | TRBJ2-1 | NA | TRBV27 | TGTGCCAGCAGTTTATCCTACCTCGGGCTGGGCCCAACCTACAATGAGCAGTTCTTC | CASSLSYLGLGPTYNEQFF
NA | TRBJ2-1 | few | TRBV12-3/TRBV12-4 | TGTGCCAGCAGTTTCGGGGCCCCTAATGAGCAGTTCTTC | CASSFGAPNEQFF
TRBD1 | TRBJ2-3 | few | TRBV29-1 | TGCAGCGTTGAAAGGAGAGGGGCAGGGGGTACAGATACGCAGTATTTT | CSVERRGAGGTDTQYF
NA | TRBJ2-1 | few | TRBV24-1 | TGTGCCACCAGTGATCAGAGATTGACCTACAATGAGCAGTTCTTC | CATSDQRLTYNEQFF
NA | TRBJ2-5 | once | TRBV20-1 | TGCAGTGCTAGAGATTGGGGGTTCAGAGAGACCCAGTACTTC | CSARDWGFRETQYF
TRBD1 | TRBJ1-6 | few | TRBV6-5 | TGTGCCAGCAGTTACTCGGCCCGGGCCACAGGGGTGGGGTCACCCCTCCACTTT | CASSYSARATGVGSPLHF
TRBD2 | TRBJ2-4 | NA | TRBV28 | TGTGCCAGCTCCCGGGCGGGGGTAGCCAAAAACATTCAGTACTTC | CASSRAGVAKNIQYF
TRBD1 | TRBJ1-1 | NA | TRBV12-3/TRBV12-4 | TGTGCCAGCAGCCAACGTCCCGGGACAGGGCGCACTGAAGCTTTCTTT | CASSQRPGTGRTEAFF
NA | TRBJ2-2 | NA | TRBV12-3/TRBV12-4 | TGTGCCAGCAGTACAAGACTAGTCCCCGGGGAGCTGTTTTTT | CASSTRLVPGELFF
TRBD1 | TRBJ2-7 | many | TRBV7-8 | TGTGCCAGCAGCAACACCGGGACAGGGGTGGACGAGCAGTACTTC | CASSNTGTGVDEQYF
NA | TRBJ2-7 | few | TRBV14 | TGTGCCAGCAGCCAGGAAACAGTGACCTACGAGCAGTACTTC | CASSQETVTYEQYF
NA | TRBJ2-1 | few | TRBV27 | TGTGCCAGCACCCTCCTAGCTGGGTACAATGAGCAGTTCTTC | CASTLLAGYNEQFF
TRBD1 | TRBJ2-7 | NA | TRBV9 | TGTGCCAGCAGCACGACGGGACAGAACTACGAGCAGTACTTC | CASSTTGQNYEQYF
TRBD1 | TRBJ2-7 | few | TRBV5-1 | TGCGCCAGCAAATCGACAGGGGGTGAGCAGTACTTC | CASKSTGGEQYF
NA | TRBJ1-5 | NA | TRBV28 | TGTGCCAGCAGCCCAGAGGGTTTGGGGGCAGGTCAGCCCCAGCATTTT | CASSPEGLGAGQPQHF
TRBD1 | TRBJ2-2 | many | TRBV12-3/TRBV12-4 | TGTGCCAGCAGTCCGACAGGGGGCTCGGGGGAGCTGTTTTTT | CASSPTGGSGELFF
TRBD1 | TRBJ1-2 | few | TRBV7-3 | TGTGCCAGCAGCCTTGGGGACAGACCCTATGATGGCTACACCTTC | CASSLGDRPYDGYTF
NA | TRBJ2-1 | few | TRBV12-3/TRBV12-4 | TGTGCCAGCAGTTATAGGGTTGACAGCTACAATGAGCAGTTCTTC | CASSYRVDSYNEQFF
NA | TRBJ2-5 | many | TRBV12-3/TRBV12-4 | TGTGCCAGCAGTTTTGTGGGGGTTGAGACCCAGTACTTC | CASSFVGVETQYF
TRBD2 | TRBJ2-3 | few | TRBV20-1 | TGCAGTGCTCCTCCCCTAGCGCGGGGGGGCGTCGGTACGCAGTATTTT | CSAPPLARGGVGTQYF
NA | TRBJ2-5 | few | TRBV5-1 | TGCGCCAGCAGCTCCCGCCCCGCCCAAGAGACCCAGTACTTC | CASSSRPAQETQYF
TRBD1 | TRBJ2-7 | NA | TRBV18 | TGTGCCAGCTCACCACCGGGACAGGGGGTCTACGAGCAGTACTTC | CASSPPGQGVYEQYF
TRBD2 | TRBJ2-1 | many | TRBV12-3/TRBV12-4 | TGTGCCAGCAGACCACTAGCGGTCTCCTACAATGAGCAGTTCTTC | CASRPLAVSYNEQFF
TRBD2 | TRBJ2-1 | NA | TRBV15 | TGTGCCACCAGCAGAGATTACGCGCTAGCGGGAGCTTACGAGCAGTTCTTC | CATSRDYALAGAYEQFF
TRBD2 | TRBJ2-3 | NA | TRBV27 | TGTGCCAGCAGTTCAACGGGGGGACTAGCGGGAGCACCAGATACGCAGTATTTT | CASSSTGGLAGAPDTQYF
TRBD2 | TRBJ2-1 | NA | TRBV7-2 | TGTGCCAGCAGCTTAGGAGGCGGGGGTTGGGGTAGTGGAAAGTTCTTC | CASSLGGGGWGSGKFF
NA | TRBJ1-3 | few | TRBV12-3/TRBV12-4 | TGTGCCAGCAGTTTAGAGGTCAGAGGAAACACCATATATTTT | CASSLEVRGNTIYF
NA | TRBJ2-6 | NA | TRBV29-1 | TGCAGCGTTGTGACGGCTGGGGCCAACGTCCTGACTTTC | CSVVTAGANVLTF
NA | TRBJ1-1 | NA | TRBV14 | TGTGCCAGCAGCCAAGATTGGGGGGGTGGGTACACTGAAGCTTTCTTT | CASSQDWGGGYTEAFF
NA | TRBJ1-4 | many | TRBV27 | TGTGCCAGCAGTTTAAGGGCAGGGAATGAAAAACTGTTTTTT | CASSLRAGNEKLFF
NA | TRBJ1-1 | many | TRBV24-1 | TGTGCCACCAGTGATCCCCGTAGGGGAGGACAAGCTTTCTTT | CATSDPRRGGQAFF
NA | TRBJ1-2 | NA | TRBV25-1 | TGTGCCACCGCAAACAGGGCCGACTATGGCTACACCTTC | CATANRADYGYTF
NA | TRBJ2-3 | NA | TRBV6-5 | TGTGCCAGCAGTTACCCCAGCCTCGCCACAGATACGCAGTATTTT | CASSYPSLATDTQYF
NA | TRBJ2-3 | NA | TRBV2 | TGTGCCAGCAGTAAACCCGATACGCAGTATTTT | CASSKPDTQYF
TRBD2 | TRBJ2-7 | few | TRBV25-1 | TGTGCCAGCAGTGCCCCGCCCTTGGGCGGGAGGCACGAGCAGTACTTC | CASSAPPLGGRHEQYF
TRBD2 | TRBJ2-1 | NA | TRBV7-2 | TGTGCCAACCGGGGGGGGAATGAGCAGTTCTTC | CANRGGNEQFF
TRBD1 | TRBJ2-1 | few | TRBV5-1 | TGCGCCAGCAGCTTTAGGGGGACAGGGGACAATGAGCAGTTCTTC | CASSFRGTGDNEQFF
NA | TRBJ2-4 | few | TRBV6-1 | TGTGCCAGCAGTCCCTACAGGAGGGACATTCAGTACTTC | CASSPYRRDIQYF
NA | TRBJ2-1 | NA | TRBV3-1 | TGTGCCAGCAGCCAAGATCAAGTGGGGAATGAGCAGTTCTTC | CASSQDQVGNEQFF
NA | TRBJ2-3 | few | TRBV24-1 | TGTGCCACCAGTGATCGAAACCAGGCCACAGATACGCAGTATTTT | CATSDRNQATDTQYF
NA | TRBJ2-5 | many | TRBV2 | TGTGCCAGCAGTGCCGTCCCGGATCCGGTAAAGACCCAGTACTTC | CASSAVPDPVKTQYF
NA | TRBJ1-1 | NA | TRBV20-1 | TGCAGTGCTAGGCAGACGAGAGAAGCTTTCTTT | CSARQTREAFF
NA | TRBJ2-2 | few | TRBV11-3 | TGTGCCAGCAGCTTAGGAGTGGAATCGGTCAACACCGGGGAGCTGTTTTTT | CASSLGVESVNTGELFF
TRBD2 | TRBJ2-5 | NA | TRBV4-1 | TGCGCCAGCAGCCGCACGGGACTAGCGGAGGGAGAGACCCAGTACTTC | CASSRTGLAEGETQYF
NA | TRBJ1-1 | NA | TRBV3-1 | TGTGCCAGCAGCCAAGATCAAGTCAGATCCGAAGCTTTCTTT | CASSQDQVRSEAFF
TRBD2 | TRBJ2-3 | few | TRBV19 | TGTGCCAGTAGTATGAAGGGACTAAGCACAGATACGCAGTGTTTT | CASSMKGLSTDTQCF
TRBD1 | TRBJ1-5 | NA | TRBV28 | TGTGCCAGCAGTGGACAGGGGGCGAATCAGCCCCAGCATTTT | CASSGQGANQPQHF
TRBD1 | TRBJ1-5 | NA | TRBV5-1 | TGCGCCAGCAGCCACGGGGACAGTAATCAGCCCCAGCATTTT | CASSHGDSNQPQHF
NA | TRBJ1-1 | many | TRBV3-1 | TGTGCCAGCAGCCAAGGTCACACTGAAGCTTTCTTT | CASSQGHTEAFF
NA | TRBJ1-1 | NA | TRBV5-1 | TGCGCCAGCAGCTTGGGCGACACGTGGTGGGGCCCCAGTGAGGCTTTCTTT | CASSLGDTWWGPSEAFF
TRBD1 | TRBJ1-1 | NA | TRBV4-2 | TGTGCCAGCAGCCACGCCGGAAAGGGGGCCAACACTGAAGCTTTCTTT | CASSHAGKGANTEAFF
NA | TRBJ2-3 | few | TRBV27 | TGTGCCAGCAGTTTATCGGGGAGTCGCACAGATACGCAGTATTTT | CASSLSGSRTDTQYF
NA | TRBJ2-5 | many | TRBV12-3/TRBV12-4 | TGTGCCAGCAGTTTTGGGGGGCATTGGACCCAGTACTTC | CASSFGGHWTQYF
NA | TRBJ1-1 | many | TRBV29-1 | TGCAGCGTTGGGCGGCCAGCTTTCTTT | CSVGRPAFF
TRBD2 | TRBJ2-2 | many | TRBV2 | TGTGCCAGCAGATCCGGGACTAGCGTCACCGGGGAGCTGTTTTTT | CASRSGTSVTGELFF
NA | TRBJ1-4 | few | TRBV7-9 | TGTGCCAGCAGCTTACCTCGTGAGAGGGGTGAAAAACTGTTTTTT | CASSLPRERGEKLFF